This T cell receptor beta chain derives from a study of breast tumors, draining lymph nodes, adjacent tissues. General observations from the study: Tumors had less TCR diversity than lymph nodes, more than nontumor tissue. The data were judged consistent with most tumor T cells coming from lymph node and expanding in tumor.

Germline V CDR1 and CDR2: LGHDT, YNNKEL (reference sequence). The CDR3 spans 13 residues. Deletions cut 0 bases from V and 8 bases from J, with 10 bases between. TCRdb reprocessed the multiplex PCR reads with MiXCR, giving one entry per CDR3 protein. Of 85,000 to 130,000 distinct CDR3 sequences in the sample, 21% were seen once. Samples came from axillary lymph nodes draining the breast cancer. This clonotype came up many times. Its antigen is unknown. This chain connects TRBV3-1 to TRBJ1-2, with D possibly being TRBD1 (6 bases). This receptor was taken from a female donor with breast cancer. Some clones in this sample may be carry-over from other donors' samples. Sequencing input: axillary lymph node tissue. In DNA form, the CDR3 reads TGTGCCAGCAGCCAAGAGTCAGGGGAAGGCTACACCTTC. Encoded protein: CASSQESGEGYTF.